The clone carrying this T cell receptor beta chain has just one count. These data originate in a study of CD8 T cells in Susac syndrome. With random hexamers, about 0.5 to 1 ug RNA was reverse transcribed. In TCRdb, the immunoSEQ multiplex PCR reads were re-called with MiXCR into one record per CDR3 protein. This sample yields some 75,000 distinct CDR3 sequences, of which about 94% are seen a single time; 0.45% belongs to the top ten. Germline V CDR1 and CDR2: PRHDT, FYEKMQ (reference sequence). Trimming stripped 2 bases from V and 3 bases from J, with 7 bases between. This CDR3 spans 14 amino acids. CD8+ and CD4+ T cells circulating in blood were sequenced for TCR beta. Negative isolation yielded the CD8+ and CD4+ T cells, while FACS enriched the TEMRA cells.

This clonotype was sampled from a human donor with Susac syndrome. Source material: CD8+ T cells from PBMCs. The chain is built from TRBV13 and TRBJ2-2; no definite D call. CDR3 bases: TGTGCCAGCAGCTTAAGTTTCGACACCGGGGAGCTGTTTTTT. It is translated as CASSLSFDTGELFF. The whole variable domain, remainder taken from reference TRBV13 and TRBJ2-2, is AAGVIQSPRHLIKEKRETATLKCYPIPRHDTVYWYQQGPGQDPQFLISFYEKMQSDKGSIPDRFSAQQFSDYHSELNMSSLELGDSALYFCASSLSFDTGELFFGEGSRLTVL.